This TCR beta chain comes out of a study of CD8 T cells in ankylosing spondylitis. This clonotype was seen a handful of times. Each TCR beta library was made by quantitative 5'-RACE that incorporated molecular barcodes. MiXCR, run by TCRdb on the 5' RACE reads, gives a single entry per CDR3 protein. The sample includes around 300,000 distinct CDR3 sequences, roughly 12% of them seen just once. This CDR3 comprises 14 residues. Germline CDR1 SNHLY, CDR2 FYNNEI. V was clipped by 5 bases and J by 2 bases, with 10 bases between them. The V and J genes are TRBV2 and TRBJ2-1, with D possibly TRBD1 on 5 matching bases. The sequencing input was blood, either unsorted or a sorted T cell fraction (not recorded which). The clonotype was recovered from a female donor with ankylosing spondylitis or in good health (not recorded which). For the CDR3, the DNA is TGTGCCAGCAGTCCCAGGGTGGCCTACAATGAGCAGTTCTTC. The encoded protein is CASSPRVAYNEQFF.